This T cell receptor (beta chain) is from a study of shared clonotypes between healthy human individuals. Using immunoSEQ multiplex PCR, the repertoire was profiled, and TCRdb retains in-frame clones only, with some absent. The sample lists roughly 2 million clones; 85% to 95% were seen once. The length of the CDR3 is 13 residues. The ends were cut back, 4 bases at V and 8 bases at J, with 14 bases in the middle. From germline, CDR1 is SGHDT and CDR2 YYEEEE. This sequence originates from a man younger than 30 in good health. Sequencing was performed on naive CD4+ T cells sorted from blood. Subset specified: CD45RA+ positively selected. This sequence joins TRBV5-6 and TRBJ2-3, with D possibly being TRBD1 (6 bases). DNA for the CDR3: TGTGCCAGCAGCCCGCCGGGACAACTTACGCAGTATTTT. Translated: CASSPPGQLTQYF.